This passage covers 30 T cell receptor beta chains from one sample sequenced in a study of blood T cells in healthy people across ages (dated by TCRdb to 2014 to 2015). Library creation used 5' RACE. The data were produced on an Illumina HiSeq 2500. The second PCR ran for about 6 to 12 cycles and used a J-beta primer mix along with a sample-barcoded 5' primer. Through fastp at Q25 and MiXCR, TCRdb rebuilt clones from the public reads, retaining in-frame beta chains. For every CDR3 protein sequence, its rows merge into one entry that carries the most common genes and DNA. This sample lists over 500,000 distinct CDR3 sequences; roughly a quarter were detected once. The top ten clones comprise 3.6% of the sample. The same specimen was also included in a second study, on T cells of mothers and their children.

Sequencing was done on a sample of blood. These receptors all come from a boy younger than 10 in good health.

Only a few counts were recorded for this clonotype. The V gene is TRBV13, the J gene TRBJ1-2; TRBD1 aligns across 7 bases. The germline CDR1 and CDR2 sequences are PRHDT and FYEKMQ (reference sequence). V was clipped by 6 bases and J by 3 bases; unmatched bases: 10. The CDR3 sequence is 15 residues long. The CDR3 DNA follows: TGTGCCAGCAGTTTATCCGGACAGGTCGACTATGGCTACACCTTC. As protein: CASSLSGQVDYGYTF.

V gene TRBV20-1 combines with J gene TRBJ2-5; D unresolved. The DNA matches TRBJ2-7 better at its end, which makes the J call doubtful. Germline V CDR1 and CDR2: DFQATT, SNEGSKA (reference sequence). The CDR3 loop spans 16 amino acids. The CDR3 protein is CSARDLIAKSSYEQYF. Here the CDR3 DNA reads TGCAGTGCTAGAGATCTTATAGCAAAAAGCTCCTACGAGCAGTACTTC.

This clonotype has a handful of counts. The J gene is TRBJ2-1, the V gene TRBV29-1, with 7 bases lining up with TRBD2. Germline loops: CDR1 SQVTM, CDR2 ANQGSEA. V was pared by 0 bases and J by 6 bases, with 8 bases of the junction left unmatched. CDR3 length: 15 amino acids. Here the CDR3 DNA reads TGCAGCGTTGAAGATCCCCAGCGGGGCCGCAATGAGCAGTTCTTC. It is translated as CSVEDPQRGRNEQFF.

This chain links TRBV12-5 with TRBJ2-5; D is ambiguous. Germline assignment: CDR1 LGHNT and CDR2 FRNRAP. This CDR3 has 13 amino acids. Trimming left V 3 bases short and J 1 base short, with 6 bases between. The CDR3: CASGFGVQETQYF. The CDR3 nucleotides are TGTGCTAGTGGTTTTGGAGTCCAAGAGACCCAGTACTTC.

The rearrangement uses TRBV7-3 and TRBJ2-3, with D tentatively TRBD1 or TRBD2 (5 bases each). The germline CDR1 and CDR2 sequences are SGHTA and FQGTGA. V lost 6 bases, J lost 2 bases, and 15 bases lay in between. The CDR3 consists of 15 residues. The CDR3 bases are TGTGCCAGCAGGGAAGGGACGGCTACCACAGATACGCAGTATTTT. This translates into CASREGTATTDTQYF.

This clonotype was recorded a few times. The chain carries TRBV6-5 and TRBJ2-4, with 9 bases fitting TRBD2. The ends lost 8 bases at V and 6 bases at J; junction bases unmatched: 5. CDR1 is MNHEY and CDR2 is SVGAGI in the germline V gene. CDR3 length: 13 amino acids. CDR3 bases: TGTGCCAGCCATCGAGCGGGAGGAAACATTCAGTACTTC. Translation gives CASHRAGGNIQYF.

The chain has TRBV15 and TRBJ2-5; no reliable D call. V was trimmed by 5 bases and J by 3 bases, leaving 10 bases between them. Germline V gene sequence: CDR1 LNHNV, CDR2 YYDKDF (reference sequence). The CDR3 contains 13 residues. CDR3 in amino acids: CATSSDQKETQYF. As DNA, the CDR3 is TGTGCCACCAGCTCGGACCAGAAAGAGACCCAGTACTTC. Using reference TRBV15 and TRBJ2-5 for the parts outside the CDR3, the full variable domain is DAMVIQNPRYQVTQFGKPVTLSCSQTLNHNVMYWYQQKSSQAPKLLFHYYDKDFNNEADTPDNFQSRRPNTSFCFLDIRSPGLGDTAMYLCATSSDQKETQYFGPGTRLLVL.

The gene calls are TRBV6-6 and TRBJ2-5; 8 nucleotides agree with TRBD2. The tail of the sequence fits TRBJ2-7 better, so the J call may be wrong. The CDR3 contains 12 residues. The germline V gene encodes CDR1 MNHNY and CDR2 SVGAGI (reference sequence). Written as DNA, the CDR3 is TGTGCCAGCAGAGCGGGAGTCGACGAGCAGTACTTC. As protein: CASRAGVDEQYF.

This CDR3 reads CAISESRRTGAGNTIYF. CDR3 nucleotide sequence: TGTGCCATCAGTGAGTCTCGGAGGACAGGGGCTGGAAACACCATATATTTT. This chain joins TRBV10-3 and TRBJ1-3; TRBD1 aligns across 9 bases. The CDR3 has 17 amino acids. V shed 0 bases, J shed 2 bases, and the junction held 5 bases outside the gene matches. Germline CDR1 is ENHRY and CDR2 is SYGVKD.

This clonotype was seen only a few times. The J gene is TRBJ1-4, the V gene TRBV7-9, with no clear D. The CDR3 sequence is 17 residues long. The V end lost 5 bases, the J end lost 7 bases, and 23 bases lay between the germline ends. Germline V gene lookup returns CDR1 SEHNR and CDR2 FQNEAQ (reference sequence). The DNA for the CDR3 is TGTGCCAGCAGCCCCACCACCCGTTTAAGGGCGTCTGAAAAACTGTTTTTT. This gives the protein CASSPTTRLRASEKLFF.

This chain joins TRBV7-2 and TRBJ1-3; no definite D call. There are 14 residues in the CDR3. Germline V gene data show CDR1 as SGHTA and CDR2 as FQGNSA. V lost 1 base and J lost 2, with 6 bases in between. The CDR3 loop reads CASSLERAGNTIYF. In DNA form, the CDR3 reads TGTGCCAGCAGCTTAGAAAGGGCTGGAAACACCATATATTTT. The full variable domain, its missing parts supplied by reference TRBV7-2 and TRBJ1-3, is GAGVSQSPSNKVTEKGKDVELRCDPISGHTALYWYRQSLGQGLEFLIYFQGNSAPDKSGLPSDRFSAERTGGSVSTLTIQRTQQEDSAVYLCASSLERAGNTIYFGEGSWLTVV.

This clonotype was seen at least ten times. The rearrangement uses TRBV12-3 or TRBV12-4 and TRBJ1-5; D is possibly TRBD1 (5 bases). Trimming shortened V by 2 bases and J by 6 bases, and 11 bases separated the two germline ends. The CDR3 is made up of 14 amino acids. CDR3 DNA sequence: TGTGCCAGCAGTTTATTCCAGGGAGGTCAGCCCCAGCATTTT. Protein: CASSLFQGGQPQHF.

This clonotype was counted between two and nine times. The chain joins TRBV6-5 to TRBJ1-6; 8 nucleotides line up with TRBD1. CDR1 MNHEY and CDR2 SVGAGI come from the germline V gene. CDR3 length: 15 amino acids. After removal of 5 bases from V and 5 bases from J, the junction contained 5 bases not matched to a gene. The CDR3 nucleotides are TGTGCCAGCAGTATCGGGACAGGCAATAATTCACCCCTCCACTTT. This sequence encodes CASSIGTGNNSPLHF.

The rearrangement uses TRBV5-8 and TRBJ2-7; D gene ambiguous. Trimming pared 1 base from V and 3 bases from J, leaving 14 bases between. Per the germline V gene, CDR1 is SGHTS and CDR2 is YDEGEE. CDR3 size: 15 residues. The CDR3 region has the DNA TGTGCCAGCAGCTTGTACCGGTTACTTGACTACGAGCAGTACTTC. Its protein product is CASSLYRLLDYEQYF.

V usage is TRBV20-1 and J usage is TRBJ2-7; perhaps TRBD2 as D (5 bases). Germline-derived CDR1 and CDR2 are DFQATT and SNEGSKA (reference sequence). With 2 bases removed from V and 4 bases from J, the gap between germline ends came to 15 bases. CDR3 size: 14 residues. The CDR3 loop is CSARLASRGYEQYF. CDR3 sequence (DNA): TGCAGTGCTAGACTAGCTTCTCGGGGTTACGAGCAGTACTTC.

This clonotype showed up just a few times. The chain is built from TRBV7-2 and TRBJ2-5, with 10 bases aligning to TRBD2. The end of the DNA is better explained by TRBJ2-1, so the J call may be wrong. Looked up from germline, CDR1 is SGHTA and CDR2 is FQGNSA. The CDR3 is made up of 18 amino acids. The DNA for the CDR3 is TGTGCCAGCAGCTTAGCGGGCCTAACTAGCGGGACCTGGCATGAGCAGTTCTTC. Translated, it gives CASSLAGLTSGTWHEQFF.

This clonotype was detected only a few times. The chain recombines TRBV18 with TRBJ2-4; no firm D call. The ends were cut back, 3 bases at V and 0 bases at J, with 6 bases in the middle. Germline V gene sequence: CDR1 KGHSH, CDR2 LQKENI. This CDR3 spans 14 amino acids. For the CDR3, the DNA is TGTGCCAGCTCACCTCAGGTAGCCAAAAACATTCAGTACTTC. This codes for CASSPQVAKNIQYF. The whole variable domain, filled in from reference TRBV18 and TRBJ2-4, reads NAGVMQNPRHLVRRRGQEARLRCSPMKGHSHVYWYRQLPEEGLKFMVYLQKENIIDESGMPKERFSAEFPKEGPSILRIQQVVRGDSAAYFCASSPQVAKNIQYFGAGTRLSVL.

For the CDR3, the DNA is TGTGCCAGCAGGGCGGGGATAGCGGGAGCCGCAGAGCAGTTCTTC. As protein: CASRAGIAGAAEQFF. This rearrangement joins TRBV6-6 to TRBJ2-1; 9 bases are a match to TRBD2. This CDR3 is 15 amino acids long. The ends lost 6 bases at V and 10 bases at J; junction bases unmatched: 13. Germline V gene sequence: CDR1 MNHNY, CDR2 SVGAGI (reference sequence).

The V gene is TRBV18, the J gene TRBJ2-5; D gene ambiguous. Trimming cost V 11 bases and J 4 bases, with 14 bases left between them. This CDR3 has 12 residues. Germline CDR1 is KGHSH and CDR2 is LQKENI. The CDR3 region is CAAADRPETQYF. The CDR3 DNA sequence: TGTGCCGCCGCGGACCGTCCAGAGACCCAGTACTTC.

The sample holds a few counts of this clonotype. The missing conserved phenylalanine or tryptophan at the end of this CDR3 makes a read error likely. The chain is built from TRBV7-2 and TRBJ2-1; no firm D call. The CDR3 sequence is 14 residues long. Trimming stripped 5 bases from V and 0 bases from J, with 8 bases between. Germline CDR1 SGHTA, CDR2 FQGNSA. CDR3 coding DNA: TGTGCCAGCAGCCTCCCGAGCTCCTACAATGAGCAGTTCCTC. Its protein is CASSLPSSYNEQFL.

This clonotype turned up a few times. The genes are TRBV2 and TRBJ1-2, with D possibly being TRBD1 (6 bases). The length of the CDR3 is 13 residues. V was trimmed by 6 bases and J by 2 bases, leaving 10 bases between them. Germline CDR1 SNHLY, CDR2 FYNNEI. Written as DNA, the CDR3 is TGTGCCAGCAGGCCCGACAGGAACTATGGCTACACCTTC. Translated, it gives CASRPDRNYGYTF.

This chain links TRBV5-1 with TRBJ2-5; D not resolved. V shed 0 bases and J shed 2 bases, with 8 bases lying between them. The germline CDR1 and CDR2 sequences are SGHRS and YFSETQ. This CDR3 spans 14 amino acids. The CDR3 sequence is CASSLGARQETQYF. CDR3 in DNA: TGCGCCAGCAGCTTGGGCGCCAGACAAGAGACCCAGTACTTC.

The chain has TRBV29-1 and TRBJ2-5, with 7 nucleotides matching TRBD2. Trimming took 5 bases from V and 0 from J; bases not matched to a gene: 9. The V gene's germline CDR1 is SQVTM and CDR2 ANQGSEA. The CDR3 is 15 amino acids. The DNA for the CDR3 is TGCAGCGTTAGGGGAGGGCAGGTCTACCAAGAGACCCAGTACTTC. Amino acid sequence: CSVRGGQVYQETQYF. The whole variable domain, remainder taken from reference TRBV29-1 and TRBJ2-5, is SAVISQKPSRDICQRGTSLTIQCQVDSQVTMMFWYRQQPGQSLTLIATANQGSEATYESGFVIDKFPISRPNLTFSTLTVSNMSPEDSSIYLCSVRGGQVYQETQYFGPGTRLLVL.

The rearrangement joins TRBV7-9 to TRBJ2-5; 7 bases align to TRBD2. The CDR3 runs to 14 residues. V dropped 8 bases and J dropped 5; count of bases not matched to a gene: 11. From germline, CDR1 is SEHNR and CDR2 FQNEAQ (reference sequence). DNA for the CDR3: TGTGCCAGCCGGGGGACTATCGGCGGCGAGACCCAGTACTTC. Translated, it gives CASRGTIGGETQYF.

The V gene is TRBV5-1, the J gene TRBJ2-1; 13 bases match TRBD2. The DNA end favors TRBJ2-5, so the J call may be wrong. The CDR3 runs to 16 residues. The germline V gene has CDR1 SGHRS and CDR2 YFSETQ. CDR3 amino acids: CASSFRLAGGQETQYF. The CDR3 DNA sequence: TGCGCCAGCAGCTTCCGACTAGCGGGAGGTCAAGAGACCCAGTACTTC.

J is TRBJ1-1 and V is TRBV3-1; D uncertain. Germline-derived CDR1 and CDR2 are LGHDT and YNNKEL (reference sequence). This CDR3 region has 17 residues. V lost 0 bases and J lost 0, with 14 bases in between. The CDR3 sequence: CASSQEGGTFMNTEAFF. The CDR3 coding sequence is TGTGCCAGCAGCCAAGAAGGCGGAACGTTTATGAACACTGAAGCTTTCTTT. Based on the CDR3 plus reference TRBV3-1 and TRBJ1-1, the full variable domain is DTAVSQTPKYLVTQMGNDKSIKCEQNLGHDTMYWYKQDSKKFLKIMFSYNNKELIINETVPNRFSPKSPDKAHLNLHINSLELGDSAVYFCASSQEGGTFMNTEAFFGQGTRLTVV.

There are a few counts of this clonotype. V and J are TRBV27 and TRBJ1-2; perhaps TRBD1 as D (5 bases). The CDR3 is made up of 12 amino acids. The germline gives CDR1 MNHEY, CDR2 SMNVEV (reference sequence). V was shortened by 1 base and J by 11 bases, with 11 bases between the two germline ends. CDR3 DNA: TGTGCCAGCAGTTTATGGGACGGCAGATACACCTTC. The encoded protein is CASSLWDGRYTF.

The table lists this clonotype with a few counts. The chain recombines TRBV11-2 with TRBJ2-5; 7 bases agree with TRBD2. Trimming at V came to 1 base and at J to 5 bases, leaving 4 bases not matched to a gene. CDR3 length equals 14 residues. In germline, CDR1 is SGHAT, CDR2 FQNNGV. The CDR3 spells CASSLGREWETQYF. The CDR3 bases are TGTGCCAGCAGCTTAGGGCGGGAGTGGGAGACCCAGTACTTC.

The gene calls are TRBV7-9 and TRBJ2-5; either TRBD1 or TRBD2 may supply D (5 bases each). TRBJ2-1 matches the DNA end more closely, so the J call is doubtful. The germline CDR1 and CDR2 sequences are SEHNR and FQNEAQ (reference sequence). CDR3 length: 12 residues. CDR3 nucleotide sequence: TGTGCCAGCAGCTCCGAGGGGAATGAGCAGTTCTTC. It specifies CASSSEGNEQFF.

The chain joins TRBV4-3 to TRBJ2-5, with 10 bases fitting TRBD2. Germline V CDR1 and CDR2: LGHNA, YSLEER. The ends lost 1 base at V and 0 bases at J; junction bases unmatched: 5. The CDR3 loop spans 17 amino acids. CDR3 nucleotide sequence: TGCGCCAGCAGCCAAGGAGGGGGACTAGCGTACCAAGAGACCCAGTACTTC. Translation: CASSQGGGLAYQETQYF.